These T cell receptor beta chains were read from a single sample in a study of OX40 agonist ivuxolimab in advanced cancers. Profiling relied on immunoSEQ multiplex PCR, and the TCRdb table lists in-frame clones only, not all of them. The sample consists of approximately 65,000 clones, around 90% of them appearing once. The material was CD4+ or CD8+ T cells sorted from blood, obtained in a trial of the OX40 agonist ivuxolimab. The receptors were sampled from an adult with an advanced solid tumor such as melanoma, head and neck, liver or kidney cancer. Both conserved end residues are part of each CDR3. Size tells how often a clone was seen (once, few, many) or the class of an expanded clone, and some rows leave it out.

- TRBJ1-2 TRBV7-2 CASSYADTGTGSGGYTF
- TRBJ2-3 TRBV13 CASSLSTDTQYF
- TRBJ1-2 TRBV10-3 CAISALGADTGADGYTF
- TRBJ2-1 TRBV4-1 CASSQALAGVYNEQFF
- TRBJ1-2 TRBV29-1 CSVLTGEVYGYTF
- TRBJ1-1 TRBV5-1 CASSLFRSHDSTNTEAFF
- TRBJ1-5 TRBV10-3 CAISLGGNNQPQHF
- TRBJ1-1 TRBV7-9 CASSPDRARHTEAFF
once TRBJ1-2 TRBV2 CASSAKNGYTF
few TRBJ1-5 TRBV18 CASSPTGTGHRPQHF
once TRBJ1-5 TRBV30 CAWSHDGFGNQPQHF
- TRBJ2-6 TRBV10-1 CASSPGGLGTPGANVLTF
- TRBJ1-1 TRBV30 CAWSVQGYTEAFF
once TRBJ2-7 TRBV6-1 CASSDRDWTYEQYF
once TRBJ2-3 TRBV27 CASSDRAKDTQYF
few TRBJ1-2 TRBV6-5 CASSYSGVRGYTF
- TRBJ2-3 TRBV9 CANSPQGQFNTDTQYF
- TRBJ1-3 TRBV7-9 CASSPRARGGNTIYF
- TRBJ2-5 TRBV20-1 CSVAFKETQYF
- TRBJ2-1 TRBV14 CASSVPGLANEQFF
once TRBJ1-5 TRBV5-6 CASSSTGTTYSNQPQHF
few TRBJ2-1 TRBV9 CASSGRVSGGFYNEQFF
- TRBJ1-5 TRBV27 CASSLSWQSNQPQHF
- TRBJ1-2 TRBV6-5 CASSYRTGTYGYTF
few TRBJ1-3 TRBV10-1 CASSTGSSGNTIYF
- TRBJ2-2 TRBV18 CASSPPRGELFF
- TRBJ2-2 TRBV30 CAWAGLAGGELFF
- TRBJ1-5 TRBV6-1 CASSNRGNQPQHF
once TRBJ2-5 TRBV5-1 CASRDTTQETQYF
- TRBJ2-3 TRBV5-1 CASSLAPGYWDTQYF
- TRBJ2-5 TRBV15 CATSRTGTREETQYF
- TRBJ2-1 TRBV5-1 CASSTGTSLNNEQFF
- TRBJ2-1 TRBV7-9 CASSFHGGNEQFF
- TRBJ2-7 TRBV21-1 CASSKSSGKGGYEQYF
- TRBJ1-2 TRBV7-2 CASSPQGGNYGYTF
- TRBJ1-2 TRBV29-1 CSAVQGNGYTF
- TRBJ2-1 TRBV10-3 CAISESTGGQLDEQFF
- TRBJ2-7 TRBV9 CASSVDGGGIYEQYF
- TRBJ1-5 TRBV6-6 CASSFSQDQPQHF
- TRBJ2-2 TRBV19 CASRLASAGELFF
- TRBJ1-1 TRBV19 CASKGSRGTEAFF
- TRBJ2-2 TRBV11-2 CASSPQNTGELFF
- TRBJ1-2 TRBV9 CASSVGGRGNPYGYTF
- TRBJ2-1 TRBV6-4 CASAPGPSSYNEQFF
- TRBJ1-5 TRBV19 CASSSQTGSQPQHF
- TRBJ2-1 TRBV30 CAWGESNSYNEQFF
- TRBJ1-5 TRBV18 CASSLTGAGSNQPQHF
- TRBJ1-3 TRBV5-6 CASSRQGSGNTIYF